This T cell receptor (beta chain) comes out of a study of memory CD4+ T cells and cytomegalovirus serostatus (dated by TCRdb to between 2018 and 2020). The study in broad terms: A total of about 35 healthy Belgian adults, of whom 9 were CMV seropositive and about 24 were CMV seronegative, were included in the cohort. The study sequenced CD4+ memory TCRbeta repertoires of a Belgian cohort with known cytomegalovirus serostatus to replicate a published TCR-based CMV serostatus classifier. General conclusions and limits of the study: The results were read as suggesting that the CMV-associated TCR signature is, for the most part, present in the CD4+ memory repertoire. Among the 160 or so previously reported CMV-associated TCRbeta sequences, 65 to 85 showed up in the CD4+ memory repertoires, with each one found in between one and five individuals. Unlike the original study, which covered naive and memory CD4+ and CD8+ populations, the Belgian study sequenced only CD4+CD45RO+ memory cells. The original-framework classifier achieved a median bootstrapped AUC of about 0.94 with a 95% CI of 0.76-1.00 on the Belgian cohort. CMV serostatus prediction reached a median bootstrapped AUC of around 0.95 with the original framework and 0.91 with a US-trained random forest.

The Quick-DNA Microprep Kit was used to extract genomic DNA from the sorted cells. TCRbeta DNA was amplified with the immunoSEQ hsTCRbeta kit following the manufacturer's protocol. An Illumina MiSeq instrument was used to sequence the TCRbeta libraries. The original methods were these. Following removal of out-of-frame sequences, a few million distinct TCRbeta sequences were retained, with an average of around 67,000 per individual. Each individual was scored according to the count of some 160 previously reported CMV-associated TCRbeta sequences and the total productive distinct TCRbeta count. A beta-binomial model was reimplemented in Python, and random forests from scikit-learn, run with default parameters, were trained on data from the US cohort. Classifier performance on the Belgian cohort was summarized as median AUC with percentile confidence intervals over 10,000 bootstrap iterations. The table was pulled from immuneACCESS by TCRdb, which kept in-frame rearrangements only. Such tables lose some clones; where checked, under half of the loss comes from unresolved V genes, and the rest has no known cause. D and trimming were read from the DNA, whereas the V and J calls and clone size are those reported in that table. Here the sample has about 50,000 clones; 82% occur a single time. 0.5% to 0.6% of the sample belongs to the ten largest clones.

Single viable CD3+CD4+CD8-CD45RO+ cells were sorted as memory CD4+ T cells on a FACSAria II. CMV serostatus was assessed using a Roche Elecsys assay, by which serum IgG against CMV pp150, pp28, p38 and p52 was detected. After thawing, total CD4+ T cells were enriched by positive selection with CD4 magnetic microbeads. The samples came from a separate study whose specific focus was interrogating the CD4+ T cell memory repertoire. Following standard operating procedures, peripheral blood mononuclear cells were isolated and cryopreserved, while serum was kept at -80 degrees C. The staining relied on CD3-PerCP (BW264/56), CD4-APC (RPA-T4), CD45RO-PE (UCHT1) and CD8-Pacific Orange (3B5) antibodies, and Sytox blue was used to exclude non-viable cells. The CDR3 spans 10 residues, from the cysteine through the phenylalanine. Just the 30-base CDR3 DNA is kept, in frame starting at base 1. The germline V gene gives CDR1 as SQVTM and CDR2 as ANQGSEA. V loses 7 bases of germline sequence and J loses 1 base, and the interval between the two ends is 4 bases.

This clone is categorized as medium-sized (0.01 to 0.1%). It has no known antigen specificity. There are no base qualities to consult, and no much larger clone falls within one base. The sequence links TRBV29-1 to TRBJ1-1; no D segment can be confidently identified. The clonotype originates from an adult in good health and CMV-seronegative. Source material: memory CD4+ T cells from blood. This receptor has the CDR3 CSARNTEAFF. The sequenced DNA is TGCAGCGCAAGGAACACTGAAGCTTTCTTT.